This T cell receptor (beta chain) derives from a study of blood T cells in healthy people across ages. Broader study findings: Higher naive T cell percentage went strongly together with higher TCR beta diversity.

The use of a sample-barcoded 5' primer and a J-beta primer mix characterized a second PCR of about 6 to 11 cycles. Carrying 12 random nucleotides, a template-switch adaptor labeled each individual cDNA molecule. TCRdb re-called the 5' RACE reads through MiXCR, storing one row per CDR3 protein. The repertoire holds roughly 790,000 distinct CDR3 sequences, with roughly 41% as singletons. Healthy Caucasian individuals from Russia aged roughly 6 to 95 served as donors. There were at least 5.5 micrograms of total RNA extracted from every sample. This CDR3 region has 16 residues. In regard to this clonotype: The antigen is unknown.

The clonotype was recovered from a woman aged 60-75 years in good health. Sequenced: blood. V gene TRBV21-1 combines with J gene TRBJ2-4; TRBD2 reflects the table's D call only, with no check against the DNA. The closer fit of TRBJ2-7 to the DNA end suggests the J call may be wrong. TRBV21-1 counts as a pseudogene. In nucleotides, the CDR3 is TGTGCCAGCAGCTTACCGACTAGCGGGGGATTATACGAGCAGTACTTC. It yields the protein CASSLPTSGGLYEQYF.